This TCR beta chain was identified during a study of control samples from healthy donors and cancer patients. V lost 5 bases and J lost 0, with 11 bases in between. CDR1 is MNHEY and CDR2 is SVGEGT in the germline V gene. This CDR3 has 14 residues. Method: immunoSEQ multiplex PCR; TCRdb's copy keeps in-frame clones and lacks some. This table holds 150,000 to 200,000 clones, 94% found once. The source is a woman under 30 in good health. The rearrangement uses TRBV6-2 or TRBV6-3 and TRBJ2-7; tentative D call: TRBD2 (5 bases). Sample: blood. The CDR3 sequence: CASSADAGSYEQYF. In nucleotides, the CDR3 is TGTGCCAGCAGTGCAGACGCGGGCTCCTACGAGCAGTACTTC.